This TCR beta chain is from a study of shared clonotypes between healthy human individuals. Assay execution took place at the deep level. Authors' processing steps: Filtering of immunoSEQ junctional sequences could not match full-length read filtering. Data came from immunoSEQ multiplex PCR; TCRdb stores just in-frame clones and leaves some out. V and J calls and clone size are copied from that table; D and trimming were computed from the DNA. This table has millions of clones, around nine tenths appearing once. A split of CD4+ cells into CD45RA+ naive and CD45RA-negative memory subsets was performed. The source of this sequence is a man in his late teens or twenties in good health. Sequenced input: naive CD4+ T cells sorted from blood. Regarding subset: CD45RA+ positively selected.

The CDR3: CASRAGGFTDTQYF. In DNA form, the CDR3 reads TGTGCCAGCAGAGCGGGGGGGTTCACAGATACGCAGTATTTT. V usage is TRBV6-5 and J usage is TRBJ2-3, with TRBD2 matching over 10 bases. This CDR3 has 14 residues. The V and J ends lost 6 bases and 2 bases, in that order; junction bases with no gene match: 2. CDR1 and CDR2 (germline): MNHEY, SVGAGI.